This T cell receptor beta chain was obtained from a study of T cells in Graves' hyperthyroidism and ophthalmopathy. Overall study findings and caveats: Stable hyperthyroidism was separated from ophthalmopathy by a model based on 13 V-J features. Most expanded thyroid clonotypes above 0.001 recurred in blood. Model-based prediction identified ophthalmopathy a median approximately 6 months prior to its onset.

Graves' hyperthyroidism was deemed stable absent ophthalmopathy progression within 18 months. The source material, RNA transcripts, was used to amplify TCR beta CDR3 regions. During a first-round RT-PCR of the TCR CDR3, the HTBI primer set was used. MiXCR was run by TCRdb on the multiplex PCR reads, yielding one entry per CDR3 protein. The sample has 600,000 or so distinct CDR3 sequences, roughly 46% seen once; the top ten hold just over 8%. As concerns this clonotype: Its target is unknown.

V lost 6 bases to trimming and J lost 6 bases, with 15 bases between them. CDR1 is SGHVS, CDR2 FNYEAQ, per germline. The CDR3 extends over 13 amino acids. Sequenced material: peripheral blood or thyroid tissue (not recorded which). The TCR originated in a woman aged 18-29 years with Graves' hyperthyroidism. The rearrangement joins TRBV7-6 to TRBJ2-7; D tentatively fits TRBD1 or TRBD2 (5 bases each). The DNA for the CDR3 is TGTGCCAGCAGTTACGATCAAGGGACCGAGCAGTACTTC. Protein sequence: CASSYDQGTEQYF.